Listed below are T cell receptor beta chains from one sample, sequenced in a study of Ad26.COV2.S vaccination and SARS-CoV-2 variants. Method: immunoSEQ multiplex PCR; TCRdb's copy keeps in-frame clones and lacks some. Of roughly 460,000 clones listed, about nine tenths are singletons. The specimen comprised peripheral blood, sampled in a trial of Ad26.COV2.S vaccine versus placebo. These receptors all stem from a person aged 18 to 65 who received the Ad26.COV2.S COVID-19 vaccine or a placebo. CDR3s include the opening cysteine and the closing phenylalanine or tryptophan. Fields, in order: V gene, D gene, CDR3 length, J gene, CDR3 protein. The D gene is left open where the match is weak.

V gene: TRBV7-9
D gene: TRBD2
CDR3 length: 18
J gene: TRBJ2-3
CDR3 protein: CASSRAGGPRPRTDTQYF

V gene: TRBV19
D gene: .
CDR3 length: 14
J gene: TRBJ1-6
CDR3 protein: CASKAELSNSPLHF

V gene: TRBV4-2
D gene: TRBD2
CDR3 length: 16
J gene: TRBJ2-4
CDR3 protein: CASSQSAGDTKNIQYF

V gene: TRBV7-2
D gene: .
CDR3 length: 13
J gene: TRBJ2-1
CDR3 protein: CASSLVGGYEQFF

V gene: TRBV30
D gene: .
CDR3 length: 14
J gene: TRBJ2-2
CDR3 protein: CAWRTGVRTGELFF

V gene: TRBV5-1
D gene: TRBD2
CDR3 length: 16
J gene: TRBJ2-5
CDR3 protein: CASSLGSGGVKETQYF

V gene: TRBV2
D gene: .
CDR3 length: 13
J gene: TRBJ1-1
CDR3 protein: CASSGPPLFSAFF

V gene: TRBV7-6
D gene: TRBD2
CDR3 length: 19
J gene: TRBJ2-5
CDR3 protein: CASSLARGGTSVGQETQYF

V gene: TRBV4-3
D gene: .
CDR3 length: 15
J gene: TRBJ2-3
CDR3 protein: CASSQGRTSTDTQYF

V gene: TRBV28
D gene: TRBD1
CDR3 length: 15
J gene: TRBJ1-2
CDR3 protein: CASRGQGVWNYGYTF

V gene: TRBV4-2
D gene: .
CDR3 length: 16
J gene: TRBJ2-1
CDR3 protein: CASSQASRDLSDEQFF

V gene: TRBV28
D gene: .
CDR3 length: 12
J gene: TRBJ1-1
CDR3 protein: CASRMSNTEAFF

V gene: TRBV7-2
D gene: TRBD1
CDR3 length: 14
J gene: TRBJ2-5
CDR3 protein: CASSQDRAHETQYF

V gene: TRBV6-1
D gene: .
CDR3 length: 13
J gene: TRBJ1-3
CDR3 protein: CASSEAWLNTIYF

V gene: TRBV2
D gene: .
CDR3 length: 14
J gene: TRBJ2-1
CDR3 protein: CASGDGLAYNEQFF

V gene: TRBV5-3
D gene: .
CDR3 length: 21
J gene: TRBJ1-5
CDR3 protein: CARSLVPHNPGQQDSNQPQHF

V gene: TRBV28
D gene: .
CDR3 length: 14
J gene: TRBJ2-7
CDR3 protein: CASRPRQETYEQYF

V gene: TRBV18
D gene: .
CDR3 length: 14
J gene: TRBJ2-2
CDR3 protein: CASSAEGITGELFF

V gene: TRBV18
D gene: .
CDR3 length: 11
J gene: TRBJ1-1
CDR3 protein: CASSWGVEAFF

V gene: TRBV7-9
D gene: TRBD1
CDR3 length: 14
J gene: TRBJ1-6
CDR3 protein: CASSSGQINSPLHF

V gene: TRBV5-5
D gene: .
CDR3 length: 15
J gene: TRBJ2-7
CDR3 protein: CASSSHLKNTYEQYF

V gene: TRBV5-1
D gene: .
CDR3 length: 16
J gene: TRBJ2-7
CDR3 protein: CASSLEGGALLYEQYF

V gene: TRBV28
D gene: TRBD1
CDR3 length: 15
J gene: TRBJ2-7
CDR3 protein: CASSRPGQGEYEQYF

V gene: TRBV7-8
D gene: .
CDR3 length: 16
J gene: TRBJ2-1
CDR3 protein: CASSPHGRNSPYEQFF

V gene: TRBV5-5
D gene: .
CDR3 length: 15
J gene: TRBJ2-1
CDR3 protein: CASSLSGSSYNEQFF

V gene: TRBV9
D gene: TRBD2
CDR3 length: 15
J gene: TRBJ2-1
CDR3 protein: CASSVVARESNEQFF

V gene: TRBV5-1
D gene: TRBD1
CDR3 length: 18
J gene: TRBJ1-4
CDR3 protein: CASSPIGTGRGTNEKLFF

V gene: TRBV10-1
D gene: TRBD1
CDR3 length: 13
J gene: TRBJ1-6
CDR3 protein: CASSGTGDSPLHF

V gene: TRBV4-2
D gene: .
CDR3 length: 16
J gene: TRBJ2-7
CDR3 protein: CASSQDAGLFDYEQYF

V gene: TRBV9
D gene: TRBD1
CDR3 length: 15
J gene: TRBJ1-2
CDR3 protein: CASSVAQGASNGYTF

V gene: TRBV4-2
D gene: .
CDR3 length: 15
J gene: TRBJ1-1
CDR3 protein: CASSGEEGLNTEAFF

V gene: TRBV7-2
D gene: .
CDR3 length: 12
J gene: TRBJ1-2
CDR3 protein: CASSLMQQGYTF